One and the same sample provided the 4 T cell receptor beta chains below, sequenced in a study of vaccination and CD4 T cells after COVID-19. The treatment: 10-day PBMC culture with coronavirus spike peptide pools or control peptides (ViraFEST assay). For these TCRs, the target antigens are not known. Sequenced with the Oncomine TCR Beta short-read assay was DNA taken from cultured CD4+ T cells. One entry per CDR3 protein, called by TCRdb with MiXCR from the PCR reads. The repertoire holds under 14,000 distinct CDR3 sequences, with roughly 26% as singletons. Sample: CD4+ T cells from blood, cultured in vitro, taken after SARS-CoV-2 vaccination. All receptors come from a human donor who had recovered from COVID-19.

This clonotype was seen only a few times. This chain links TRBV20-1 with TRBJ2-3; D gene unclear. Trimming took 3 bases from V and 2 from J, leaving 15 bases between them. The CDR3 has 15 residues. CDR1 is DFQATT and CDR2 is SNEGSKA in the germline V gene (reference sequence). CDR3 sequence reads: CSASGIDRTTDTQYF. The CDR3 DNA sequence: TGCAGTGCTAGCGGAATCGATCGGACCACAGATACGCAGTATTTT.

This clonotype was observed a few times. The V gene is TRBV28, the J gene TRBJ2-7; 7 bases agree with TRBD2. V shed 2 bases and J 0 bases; nucleotides not matched to a gene: 4. The CDR3 is made up of 15 amino acids. Germline V lookup: CDR1 MDHEN, CDR2 SYDVKM. The DNA for the CDR3 is TGTGCCAGCAGTTTACGCGGGAGTACCTCCTACGAGCAGTACTTC. This translates into CASSLRGSTSYEQYF.

Only a few counts were recorded for this clonotype. The chain couples TRBV6-5 to TRBJ1-5; maybe TRBD1 (6 bases). V was clipped by 0 bases and J by 6 bases, with 21 bases between them. In germline, CDR1 is MNHEY, CDR2 SVGAGI. The CDR3 has 18 residues. CDR3 loop: CASSYSKVAQGQSQPQHF. DNA of the CDR3: TGTGCCAGCAGTTACTCGAAGGTCGCGCAGGGGCAAAGTCAGCCCCAGCATTTT.

This clonotype has just a few counts. V usage is TRBV6-1 and J usage is TRBJ2-7; perhaps TRBD1 as D (5 bases). V was cut by 6 bases and J by 2 bases, with 5 bases left in between. Looked up from germline, CDR1 is MNHNS and CDR2 is SASEGT. The length of the CDR3 is 11 residues. This chain's CDR3 is CASRGPYEQYF. CDR3 in DNA: TGTGCCAGCAGGGGGCCCTACGAGCAGTACTTC.